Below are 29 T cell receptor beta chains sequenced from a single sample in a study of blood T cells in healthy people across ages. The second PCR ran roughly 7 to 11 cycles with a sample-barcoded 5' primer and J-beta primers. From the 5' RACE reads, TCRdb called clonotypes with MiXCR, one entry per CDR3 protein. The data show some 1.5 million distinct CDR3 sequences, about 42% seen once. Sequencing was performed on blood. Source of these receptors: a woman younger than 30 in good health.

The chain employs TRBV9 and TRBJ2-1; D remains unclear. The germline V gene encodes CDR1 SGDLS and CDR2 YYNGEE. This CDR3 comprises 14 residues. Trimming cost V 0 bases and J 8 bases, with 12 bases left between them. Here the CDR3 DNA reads TGTGCCAGCAGCGTAGAGCTTAGTAACTATGAGCAGTTCTTC. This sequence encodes CASSVELSNYEQFF.

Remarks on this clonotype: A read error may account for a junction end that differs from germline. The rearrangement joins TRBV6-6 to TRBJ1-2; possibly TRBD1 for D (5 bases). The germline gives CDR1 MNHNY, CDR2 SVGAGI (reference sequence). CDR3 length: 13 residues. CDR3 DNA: TGTGCCGGCAGTCCCGGGGCAGTCTCCGGCTACACCTTC. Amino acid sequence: CAGSPGAVSGYTF.

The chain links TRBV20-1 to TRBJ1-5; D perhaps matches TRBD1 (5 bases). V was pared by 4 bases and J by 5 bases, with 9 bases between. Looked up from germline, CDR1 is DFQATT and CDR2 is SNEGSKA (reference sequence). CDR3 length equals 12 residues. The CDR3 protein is CSATRGDQPQHF. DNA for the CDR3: TGCAGTGCTACGCGGGGGGATCAGCCCCAGCATTTT.

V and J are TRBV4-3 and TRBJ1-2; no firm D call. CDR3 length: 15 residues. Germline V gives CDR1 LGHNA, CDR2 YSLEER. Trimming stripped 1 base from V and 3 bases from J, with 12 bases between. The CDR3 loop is CASSQVKTHYYGYTF. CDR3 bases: TGCGCCAGCAGCCAAGTGAAGACGCACTACTATGGCTACACCTTC.

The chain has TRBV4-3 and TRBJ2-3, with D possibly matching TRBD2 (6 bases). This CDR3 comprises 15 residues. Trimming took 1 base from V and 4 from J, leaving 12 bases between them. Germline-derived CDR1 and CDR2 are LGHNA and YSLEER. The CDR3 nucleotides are TGCGCCAGCAGCCAAGGGGCTAGGGAGGCAGATACGCAGTATTTT. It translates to CASSQGAREADTQYF.

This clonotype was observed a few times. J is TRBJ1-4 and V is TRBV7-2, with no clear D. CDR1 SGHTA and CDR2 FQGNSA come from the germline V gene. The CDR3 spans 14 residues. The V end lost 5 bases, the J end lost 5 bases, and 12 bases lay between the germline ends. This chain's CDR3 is CASSPAGLNEKLFF. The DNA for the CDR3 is TGTGCCAGCAGCCCGGCAGGTCTCAATGAAAAACTGTTTTTT.

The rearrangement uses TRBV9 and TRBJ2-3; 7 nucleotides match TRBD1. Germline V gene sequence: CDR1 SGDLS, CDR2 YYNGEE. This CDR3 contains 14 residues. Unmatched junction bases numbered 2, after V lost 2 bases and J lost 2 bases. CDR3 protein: CASSVDRFTDTQYF. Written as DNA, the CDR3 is TGTGCCAGCAGCGTGGACAGGTTCACAGATACGCAGTATTTT.

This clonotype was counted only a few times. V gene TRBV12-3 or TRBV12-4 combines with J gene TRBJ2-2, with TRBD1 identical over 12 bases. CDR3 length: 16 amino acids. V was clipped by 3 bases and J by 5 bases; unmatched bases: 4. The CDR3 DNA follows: TGTGCCAGCAGTTTCCGGGACAGGGGGCGAACCGGGGAGCTGTTTTTT. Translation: CASSFRDRGRTGELFF.

In DNA, the CDR3 is TGCAGTGCAACCAGGGGGCGGCCCTATGGCTACACCTTC. It specifies CSATRGRPYGYTF. The genes are TRBV20-1 and TRBJ1-2; 8 nucleotides agree with TRBD1. Losses at the gene ends were 6 bases for V and 4 bases for J; bases not matched to a gene: 7. Germline V gene lookup returns CDR1 DFQATT and CDR2 SNEGSKA (reference sequence). The length of the CDR3 is 13 residues.

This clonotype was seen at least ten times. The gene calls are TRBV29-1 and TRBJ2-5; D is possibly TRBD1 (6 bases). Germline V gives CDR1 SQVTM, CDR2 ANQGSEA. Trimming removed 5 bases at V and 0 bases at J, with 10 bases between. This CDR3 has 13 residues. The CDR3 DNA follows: TGCAGCGTTTCCGACAGGTACCAAGAGACCCAGTACTTC. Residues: CSVSDRYQETQYF.

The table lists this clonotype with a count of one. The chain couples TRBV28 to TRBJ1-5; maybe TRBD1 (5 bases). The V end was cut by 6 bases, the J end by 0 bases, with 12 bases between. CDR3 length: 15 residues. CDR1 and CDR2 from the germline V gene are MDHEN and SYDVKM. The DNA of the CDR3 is TGTGCCAGCAGCGTGACAGACTATAGCAATCAGCCCCAGCATTTT. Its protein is CASSVTDYSNQPQHF.

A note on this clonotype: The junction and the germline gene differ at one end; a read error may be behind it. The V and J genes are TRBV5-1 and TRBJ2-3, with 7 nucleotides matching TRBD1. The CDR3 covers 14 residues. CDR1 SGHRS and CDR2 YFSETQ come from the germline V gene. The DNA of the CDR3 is TGTGCCAGCAGCTTGGGACAGCGCACAGATACGCAGTATTTT. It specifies CASSLGQRTDTQYF.

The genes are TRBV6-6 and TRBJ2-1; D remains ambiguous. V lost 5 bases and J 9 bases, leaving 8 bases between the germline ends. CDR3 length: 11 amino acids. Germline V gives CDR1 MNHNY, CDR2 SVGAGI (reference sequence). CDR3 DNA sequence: TGTGCCAGCAGTCACACAGCTGAGCAGTTCTTC. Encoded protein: CASSHTAEQFF.

The CDR3: CASSQDPLGVAGKEELFF. The CDR3 DNA follows: TGTGCCAGCAGCCAAGATCCCCTGGGGGTGGCGGGGAAGGAGGAGCTGTTTTTT. The chain carries TRBV4-2 and TRBJ2-2; D perhaps matches TRBD2 (6 bases). The V and J ends lost 0 bases and 10 bases respectively, with 24 bases between them. Germline-derived CDR1 and CDR2 are LGHNA and YNFKEQ. The CDR3 loop spans 18 amino acids.

The CDR3 protein is CASSLLAGGLTETQYF. The CDR3 bases are TGTGCCAGCAGCTTATTAGCGGGGGGGCTCACAGAGACCCAGTACTTC. The chain employs TRBV7-9 and TRBJ2-4; 11 nucleotides align to TRBD2. The J call may be in error: the DNA end matches TRBJ2-5 better. Germline CDR1 SEHNR, CDR2 FQNEAQ (reference sequence). The CDR3 consists of 16 residues.

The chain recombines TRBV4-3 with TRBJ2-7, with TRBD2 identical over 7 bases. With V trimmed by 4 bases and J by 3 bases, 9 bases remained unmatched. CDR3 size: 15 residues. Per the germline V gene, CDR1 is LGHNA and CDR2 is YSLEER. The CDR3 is CASSPSGTSLYEQYF. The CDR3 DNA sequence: TGCGCCAGCAGCCCCAGCGGGACTTCCCTCTACGAGCAGTACTTC.

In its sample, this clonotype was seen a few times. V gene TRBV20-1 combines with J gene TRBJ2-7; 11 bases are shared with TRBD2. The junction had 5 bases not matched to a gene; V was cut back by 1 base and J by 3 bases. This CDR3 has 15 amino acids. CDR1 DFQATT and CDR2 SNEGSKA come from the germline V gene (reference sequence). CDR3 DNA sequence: TGCAGTGCTAGAGCACTAGCGGGAGCTGGCTACGAGCAGTACTTC. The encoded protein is CSARALAGAGYEQYF.

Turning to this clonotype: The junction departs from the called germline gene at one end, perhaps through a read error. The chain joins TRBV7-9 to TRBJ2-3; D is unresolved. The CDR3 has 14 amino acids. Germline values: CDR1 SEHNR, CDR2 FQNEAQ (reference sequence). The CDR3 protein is CASSLVAGTATQYF. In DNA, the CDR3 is TGTGCCAGCAGCTTAGTCGCCGGCACAGCTACGCAGTATTTT.

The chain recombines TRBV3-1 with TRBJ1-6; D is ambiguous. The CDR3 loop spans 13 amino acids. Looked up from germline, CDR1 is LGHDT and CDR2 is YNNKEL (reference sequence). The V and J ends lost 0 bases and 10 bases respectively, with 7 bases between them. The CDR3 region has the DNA TGTGCCAGCAGCCAAGAAGTATCCTCACCCCTCCACTTT. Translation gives CASSQEVSSPLHF.

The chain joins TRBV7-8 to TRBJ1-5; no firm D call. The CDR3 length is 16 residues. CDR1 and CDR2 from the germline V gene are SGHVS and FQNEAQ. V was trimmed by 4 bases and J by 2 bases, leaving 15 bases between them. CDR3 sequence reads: CASSSQQGRRNQPQHF. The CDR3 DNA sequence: TGTGCCAGCAGCTCCCAACAAGGACGTCGCAATCAGCCCCAGCATTTT. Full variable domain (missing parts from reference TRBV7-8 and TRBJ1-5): GAGVSQSPRYKVAKRGQDVALRCDPISGHVSLFWYQQALGQGPEFLTYFQNEAQLDKSGLPSDRFFAERPEGSVSTLKIQRTQQEDSAVYLCASSSQQGRRNQPQHFGDGTRLSIL.

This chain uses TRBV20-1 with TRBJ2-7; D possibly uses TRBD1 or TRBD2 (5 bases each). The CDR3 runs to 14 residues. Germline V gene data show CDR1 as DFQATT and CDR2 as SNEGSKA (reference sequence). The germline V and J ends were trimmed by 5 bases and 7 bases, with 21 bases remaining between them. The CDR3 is CSALSGLGYNEQYF. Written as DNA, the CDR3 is TGCAGTGCTCTTTCGGGGCTTGGTTACAATGAGCAGTACTTC.

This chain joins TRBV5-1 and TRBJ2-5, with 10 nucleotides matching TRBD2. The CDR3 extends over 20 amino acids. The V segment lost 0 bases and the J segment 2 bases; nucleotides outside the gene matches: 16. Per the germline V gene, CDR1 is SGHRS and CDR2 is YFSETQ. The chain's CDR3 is CASSLGGTSWTSGPQETQYF. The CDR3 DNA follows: TGCGCCAGCAGCTTGGGAGGGACAAGTTGGACTAGCGGACCTCAAGAGACCCAGTACTTC.

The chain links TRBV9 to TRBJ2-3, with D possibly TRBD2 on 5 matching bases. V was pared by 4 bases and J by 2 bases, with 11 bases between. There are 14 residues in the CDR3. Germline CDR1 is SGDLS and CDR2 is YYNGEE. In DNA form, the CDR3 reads TGTGCCAGCAGCCGGAGGAGCCACACAGATACGCAGTATTTT. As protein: CASSRRSHTDTQYF.

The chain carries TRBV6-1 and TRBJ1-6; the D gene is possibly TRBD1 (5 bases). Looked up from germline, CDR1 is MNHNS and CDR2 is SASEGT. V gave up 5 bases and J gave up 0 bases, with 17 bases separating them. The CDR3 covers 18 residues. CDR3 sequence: CASSKGTTLSSYNSPLHF. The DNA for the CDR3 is TGTGCCAGCAGTAAAGGGACTACCCTTAGCTCCTATAATTCACCCCTCCACTTT.

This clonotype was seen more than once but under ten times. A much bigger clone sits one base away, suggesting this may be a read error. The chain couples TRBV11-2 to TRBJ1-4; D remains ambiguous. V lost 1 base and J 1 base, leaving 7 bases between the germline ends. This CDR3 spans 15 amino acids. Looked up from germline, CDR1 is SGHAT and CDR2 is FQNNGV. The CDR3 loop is CASSLAGVTNEKLFF. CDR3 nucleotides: TGTGCCAGCAGCTTAGCTGGGGTAACTAATGAAAAACTGTTTTTT.

CDR3 in amino acids: CASSRKPDTDTQYF. The CDR3 DNA is TGTGCCAGCAGCCGTAAGCCGGACACAGATACGCAGTATTTT. The gene calls are TRBV3-1 and TRBJ2-3; no clear D. Germline-derived CDR1 and CDR2 are LGHDT and YNNKEL (reference sequence). This CDR3 has 14 amino acids. Trimming left V 4 bases short and J 2 bases short, with 10 bases between.

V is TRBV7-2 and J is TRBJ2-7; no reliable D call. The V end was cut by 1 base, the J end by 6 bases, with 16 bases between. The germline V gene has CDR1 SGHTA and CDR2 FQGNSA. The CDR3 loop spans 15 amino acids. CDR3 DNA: TGTGCCAGCAGCTTAGATCCAGTTCCTAGTTTCGAGCAGTACTTC. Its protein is CASSLDPVPSFEQYF.

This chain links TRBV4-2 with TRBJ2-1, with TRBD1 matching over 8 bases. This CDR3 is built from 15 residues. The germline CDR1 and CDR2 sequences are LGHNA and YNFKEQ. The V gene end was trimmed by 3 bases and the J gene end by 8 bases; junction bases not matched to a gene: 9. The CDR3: CASSHDGTGSDEQFF. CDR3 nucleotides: TGTGCCAGCAGCCACGACGGGACAGGTAGCGATGAGCAGTTCTTC.

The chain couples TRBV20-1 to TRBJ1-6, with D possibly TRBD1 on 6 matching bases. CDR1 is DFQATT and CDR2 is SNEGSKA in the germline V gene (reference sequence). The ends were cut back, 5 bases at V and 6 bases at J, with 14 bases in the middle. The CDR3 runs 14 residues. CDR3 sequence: CSAVSGARNSPLHF. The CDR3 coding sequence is TGCAGTGCTGTATCAGGGGCGCGTAATTCACCCCTCCACTTT.